Below, 18 T cell receptor beta chains from the same sample are listed, as sequenced in a study of long-term antiretroviral therapy in people with HIV. A v3.0 immunoSEQ assay was performed at survey level. Sequencing was performed with immunoSEQ multiplex PCR; in TCRdb, only in-frame clones are kept and a portion is missing. The repertoire consists of fewer than 35,000 clones, with about 74% occurring once and the leading ten covering around 7.5%. The specimen was unsorted PBMCs, collected 2 years after starting antiretroviral therapy. The origin of the receptors is a woman in her 50s with HIV.

The chain couples TRBV28 to TRBJ1-5; 7 bases are shared with TRBD1. Germline V gives CDR1 MDHEN, CDR2 SYDVKM. CDR3 length: 16 amino acids. Germline trimming cut 7 bases from V and 6 bases from J; bases unmatched to any gene: 15. The CDR3 reads CASTLEGTESSQPQHF. The CDR3 DNA is TGTGCCAGCACTCTGGAGGGGACAGAATCCTCTCAGCCCCAGCATTTT.

The chain has TRBV14 and TRBJ1-1; D remains ambiguous. This CDR3 has 13 residues. The germline V and J ends were trimmed by 4 bases and 1 base, with 7 bases remaining between them. Per germline, CDR1 SGHDN and CDR2 FVKESK. CDR3 sequence reads: CASSLQGNTEAFF. The CDR3 DNA reads TGTGCCAGCAGCCTCCAAGGGAACACTGAAGCTTTCTTT.

This clone has just a few counts. The chain carries TRBV27 and TRBJ2-7; the match to TRBD2 covers 7 bases. After removal of 5 bases from V and 3 bases from J, the junction contained 4 bases not matched to a gene. Germline CDR1 MNHEY, CDR2 SMNVEV (reference sequence). CDR3 length equals 13 residues. The CDR3 spells CASSPGGDYEQYF. Written as DNA, the CDR3 is TGTGCCAGCAGTCCGGGAGGAGACTACGAGCAGTACTTC.

The chain couples TRBV7-9 to TRBJ1-1; D is unresolved. In germline, CDR1 is SEHNR, CDR2 FQNEAQ (reference sequence). The CDR3 consists of 13 residues. The germline V and J ends were trimmed by 2 bases and 4 bases, with 8 bases remaining between them. CDR3 sequence (DNA): TGTGCCAGCAGCTTATGGGGAGGCACTGAAGCTTTCTTT. Residues: CASSLWGGTEAFF.

The chain uses TRBV10-2 and TRBJ1-5; 10 bases agree with TRBD1. Germline CDR1 is WSHSY and CDR2 is SAAADI. J gave up 7 bases and V 10 bases, and 7 bases lay outside the gene matches. The CDR3 runs to 13 residues. CDR3 residues: CATRGQGGQPQHF. In nucleotides, the CDR3 is TGCGCCACCAGAGGACAGGGGGGGCAGCCCCAGCATTTT.

This clone has a handful of counts. The chain recombines TRBV28 with TRBJ2-2, with D tentatively TRBD2 (5 bases). The CDR3 runs 12 residues. Trimming cost V 11 bases and J 6 bases, with 13 bases left between them. Germline CDR1 MDHEN, CDR2 SYDVKM. The CDR3 coding sequence is TGTGCCGAGGGAGCCCGGGCCGGGGAGCTGTTTTTT. Translation: CAEGARAGELFF.

The rearrangement uses TRBV7-9 and TRBJ2-1; 12 nucleotides line up with TRBD2. Germline lookup yields CDR1 SEHNR and CDR2 FQNEAQ (reference sequence). V was pared by 1 base and J by 0 bases, with 7 bases of the junction left unmatched. The CDR3 sequence is 19 residues long. For the CDR3, the DNA is TGTGCCAGCAGCTTAGTTCTAGCGGGGGGGCCGTACTCCTACAATGAGCAGTTCTTC. Its protein product is CASSLVLAGGPYSYNEQFF.

This clone was seen only a few times. The CDR3 DNA follows: TGCGCCAGCAGCTTGCCTAGCGGGGAGCAGTACTTC. Its translation: CASSLPSGEQYF. The V call is TRBV5-1, the J call TRBJ2-7; 8 positions match TRBD2. Germline-derived CDR1 and CDR2 are SGHRS and YFSETQ. With V trimmed by 1 base and J by 7 bases, 1 base remained unmatched. CDR3 length: 12 residues.

The rearrangement uses TRBV6-5 and TRBJ2-3; the match to TRBD1 covers 8 bases. Germline V lookup: CDR1 MNHEY, CDR2 SVGAGI. The CDR3 covers 13 residues. V shed 10 bases, J shed 6 bases, and the junction held 9 bases outside the gene matches. The CDR3 DNA follows: TGTGCCATCTCAACCTCAGGGGGCGATACGCAGTATTTT. As protein: CAISTSGGDTQYF.

V usage is TRBV6-4 and J usage is TRBJ1-5; TRBD1 matches 8 bases. Germline CDR1 and CDR2: MRHNA and SNTAGT. This CDR3 contains 14 residues. The trim removed 6 bases at V and 4 bases at J, leaving 5 bases unmatched. CDR3 sequence (DNA): TGTGCCAGCAGCCCCGACAGGGGTAATCAGCCCCAGCATTTT. This sequence encodes CASSPDRGNQPQHF.

This clone showed up just once. The gene calls are TRBV7-8 and TRBJ1-2, with D maybe TRBD1 (5 bases). Germline CDR1 reads SGHVS; CDR2 reads FQNEAQ. CDR3 length: 13 amino acids. V lost 5 bases and J lost 4, with 11 bases in between. The CDR3 region is CASSRGHSYGYTF. In DNA, the CDR3 is TGTGCCAGCAGCCGAGGACACTCCTATGGCTACACCTTC.

This sequence joins TRBV7-3 and TRBJ1-1; no reliable D call. The CDR3 contains 14 residues. Germline CDR1 and CDR2: SGHTA and FQGTGA. Trimming cost V 4 bases and J 4 bases, with 13 bases left between them. The CDR3 DNA is TGTGCCAGCAGCTCCTACTCCGTAGGCACTGAAGCTTTCTTT. The encoded protein is CASSSYSVGTEAFF.

This chain uses TRBV30 with TRBJ1-6, with unresolved D. V shed 0 bases and J shed 9 bases, with 12 bases lying between them. Germline-derived CDR1 and CDR2 are GTSNPN and SVGIG (reference sequence). The CDR3 length is 14 residues. CDR3 loop: CAWSVLRVGSPLHF. For the CDR3, the DNA is TGTGCCTGGAGTGTACTTAGGGTCGGTTCACCCCTCCACTTT.

CDR3 nucleotide sequence: TGTGCCAGCAGCCAGGTGCAGAATTCTAACTATGGCTACACCTTC. Protein product: CASSQVQNSNYGYTF. The rearrangement links TRBV4-2 to TRBJ1-2; D is unclear. The length of the CDR3 is 15 residues. CDR1 is LGHNA, CDR2 YNFKEQ, per germline. V was cut by 3 bases and J by 0 bases, with 11 bases left in between.

This clone was seen more than once but under ten times. CDR3: CASSVGQGSYGYTF. CDR3 sequence (DNA): TGTGCCAGCAGCGTGGGACAGGGTAGTTATGGCTACACCTTC. V gene TRBV7-3 combines with J gene TRBJ1-2, with 9 bases fitting TRBD1. The CDR3 is made up of 14 amino acids. CDR1 is SGHTA, CDR2 FQGTGA, per germline. V was pared by 5 bases and J by 5 bases, with 6 bases of the junction left unmatched.

J is TRBJ2-6 and V is TRBV2; D gene uncertain. The length of the CDR3 is 13 residues. The V gene lost 5 bases and the J gene lost 0 bases, with 2 bases spanning the gap. The germline V gene encodes CDR1 SNHLY and CDR2 FYNNEI. CDR3 loop: CASSFSGANVLTF. As DNA, the CDR3 is TGTGCCAGCAGTTTCTCTGGGGCCAACGTCCTGACTTTC.

This chain links TRBV6-5 with TRBJ2-2; D gene uncertain. Germline CDR1 reads MNHEY; CDR2 reads SVGAGI. V gave up 0 bases and J gave up 0 bases, with 5 bases separating them. The CDR3 contains 15 residues. Here the CDR3 reads CASSYSKANTGELFF. In DNA form, the CDR3 reads TGTGCCAGCAGTTACTCGAAGGCGAACACCGGGGAGCTGTTTTTT.

The V call is TRBV18, the J call TRBJ1-5; 7 nucleotides line up with TRBD1. The CDR3 loop spans 17 amino acids. V shed 1 base, J shed 4 bases, and the junction held 10 bases outside the gene matches. CDR1 and CDR2 from the germline V gene are KGHSH and LQKENI. The CDR3 region has the DNA TGTGCCAGCTCACCACTTACTTTACAGGGGAGTAATCAGCCCCAGCATTTT. Encoded protein: CASSPLTLQGSNQPQHF.